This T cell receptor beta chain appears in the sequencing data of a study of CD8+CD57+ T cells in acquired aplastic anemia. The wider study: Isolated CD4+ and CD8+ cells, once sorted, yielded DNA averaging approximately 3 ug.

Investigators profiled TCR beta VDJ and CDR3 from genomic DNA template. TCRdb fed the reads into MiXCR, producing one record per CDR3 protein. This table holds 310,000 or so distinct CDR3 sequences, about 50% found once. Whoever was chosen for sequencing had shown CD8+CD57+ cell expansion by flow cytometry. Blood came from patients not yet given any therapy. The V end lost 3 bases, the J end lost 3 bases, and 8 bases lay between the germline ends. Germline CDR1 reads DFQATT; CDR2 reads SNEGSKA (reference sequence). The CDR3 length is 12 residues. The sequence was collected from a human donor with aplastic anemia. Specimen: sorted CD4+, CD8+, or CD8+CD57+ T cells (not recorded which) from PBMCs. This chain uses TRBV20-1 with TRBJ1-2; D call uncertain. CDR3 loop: CSARFQHYGYTF. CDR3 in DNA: TGCAGTGCTAGGTTTCAGCACTATGGCTACACCTTC.